This T cell receptor (beta chain) originates from a study of vaccination and CD4 T cells after COVID-19 (dated by TCRdb to 2021 to 2024). The study in broad terms: SARS-CoV-2 positivity had been established in the convalescent patients by nasal swab PCR, and mild disease was recorded in about 9 of these patients and severe disease in one. The convalescent cohort included six males and four females, with two Hispanic individuals, seven Caucasians, two Asians and one multiracial person. For stimulating the cultures, overlapping spike peptide pools were used, derived from SARS-CoV-2 as well as from the common cold coronaviruses HCoV-NL63, HCoV-OC43 and HCoV-229E. Participants received two doses of either the Pfizer-BioNTech BNT162b2 vaccine (n=8) or the Moderna mRNA-1273 vaccine (n=2). Post-COVID blood samples were collected from convalescent patients a median of roughly 100 days after diagnosis, with a range of roughly 30 to 161 days. Post-vaccine blood samples were obtained a median of about 70 days after the second vaccine dose, with a range of about 13 to 250 days. The spike-specific CD4+ TCR repertoire was compared before and after mRNA vaccination in over nine COVID-19 convalescent patients and several infection-naive healthy vaccine recipients. Control cultures used a CEFX viral epitope pool as positive control, an HIV-1 Nef peptide pool as negative control, or no peptide.

About this clonotype: What antigen it recognizes has not been identified. No qualities accompany the bases; no much larger clone lies one base away.

The treatment or condition label, read with the paper, signifies: approximately 11-day PBMC culture with coronavirus spike peptide pools or control peptides (ViraFEST assay). The study used the ViraFEST assay, which expanded antigen-specific T cells with peptide pools and then identified expanded clonotypes by TCR sequencing. Positive SARS-CoV-2 PCR tests in the convalescent patients dated from March to December 2020, before Alpha, Beta and Delta variants emerged in the United States. Each well held millions of PBMCs cultured with 9 to 10 ug/ml peptide pools in IMDM containing approximately 5% human AB serum and 7.5 to 10 IU/ml IL-2. On days 3 and 7, half of the culture medium was replaced with fresh IL-2-containing medium. CD4+ T cells were isolated after around 9 days of culture through negative selection using the EasySep CD4+ T cell isolation kit. Ficoll-Paque Plus gradient centrifugation was used to isolate PBMCs from whole blood, and the isolated PBMCs were then either used fresh or cryopreserved at -140C. Triplicate wells were generally used for each culture condition.

Library construction relied on PCR. DNA from cultured CD4+ T cells was subjected to TCR sequencing with the Oncomine TCR Beta short-read assay at the Johns Hopkins FTIC core. Genomic DNA was extracted from the cultured CD4+ T cells with the QIAamp micro DNA kit. Oncomine TCR Beta libraries made from cultured CD4+ T cells were pooled using unique dual indexes and sequenced on an Illumina iSeq 100. As for the authors' bioinformatics: Non-productive sequences were filtered out, and CDR3s that did not start with C, did not end with F or W, or were shorter than 7 amino acids were discarded. The MANAFEST web application was used to identify antigen-specific clonotypes by comparing peptide-stimulated wells against reference wells and other culture wells. To be called positive, a clone needed an FDR below 0.05, an odds ratio above 5, and a productive frequency above 0.1% in at least two of three replicate wells. A clonotype counted as cross-reactive if it showed significant expansion both in the SARS-CoV-2 spike wells and in at least one common cold coronavirus spike condition. Similarity between CDR3 sequences was evaluated in R version 3.6.1 using Levenshtein distances (stringdist) and unrooted phylogenetic trees (ape). In TCRdb, the public reads were trimmed at Q25 with fastp and aligned with MiXCR, with productive beta chains retained. Each CDR3 protein appears once, grouped with its most common genes and DNA. TCRdb's processing, not the study's, gives the V and J calls here. The sample records some 20,000 distinct CDR3 sequences, 25% to 40% of which are singletons. The ten top clones hold 14% to 15% of the sample.

A distance of 17 bases separates the germline ends of V and J, which lose 4 bases and 2 bases respectively. Taken from the germline V gene (reference sequence), the CDR1 and CDR2 loops are DFQATT and SNEGSKA. There are 15 amino acids in the CDR3, from cysteine to phenylalanine inclusive. Left in the record is the CDR3 DNA by itself, 45 bases read in frame from the first base. Study-wide conclusions, independent of this receptor: Only a relatively small number of convalescent patients were included in the study, and early timepoints following natural infection were not analyzed. Although the median number of SARS-CoV-2-reactive clonotypes went up from fewer than 25 after infection to 30 to 45 after vaccination, the increase was not significant. Of the vaccine-specific clones found in convalescent patients, nearly all (304 of 307) were mono-reactive for SARS-CoV-2 spike instead of being cross-reactive with common cold coronaviruses. In convalescent patients, a median approximately 86% of post-vaccine SARS-CoV-2-reactive clones were detected only after vaccination, and vaccine-specific priming was suggested by this finding.

The receptor comes from a human donor with COVID-19. Rearrangement joined TRBV20-1 to TRBJ1-2; a confident D gene designation cannot be given. Sequenced material: cultured CD4+ T cells from blood. In nucleotide form, the sequence is TGCAGTGCTACCGTTCGAGCGACGGAAAACTATGGCTACACCTTC. It translates as CSATVRATENYGYTF.